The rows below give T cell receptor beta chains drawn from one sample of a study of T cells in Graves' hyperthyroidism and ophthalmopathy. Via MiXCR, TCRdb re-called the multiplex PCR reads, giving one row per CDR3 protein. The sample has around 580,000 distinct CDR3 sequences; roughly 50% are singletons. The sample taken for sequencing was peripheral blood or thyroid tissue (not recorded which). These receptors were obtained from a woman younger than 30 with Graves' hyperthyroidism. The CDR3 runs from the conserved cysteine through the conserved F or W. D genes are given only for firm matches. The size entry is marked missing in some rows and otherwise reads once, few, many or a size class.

CDR3nt: TGTGCCAGCAGCTCCTCACCGGGACGCGACCAGTACTTC
CDR3aa: CASSSSPGRDQYF
abundance: many
j_gene: TRBJ2-5
v_gene: TRBV7-2
d_gene: -

CDR3nt: TGTGCCAGCAGCACCCGACAGGGGGCGAGTCCTTCCTACGAGCAGTACTTC
CDR3aa: CASSTRQGASPSYEQYF
abundance: many
j_gene: TRBJ2-7
v_gene: TRBV14
d_gene: TRBD1

CDR3nt: TGCAGTACGCCCGGGACAGGGGTCTCTGAAGCTTTCTTT
CDR3aa: CSTPGTGVSEAFF
abundance: -
j_gene: TRBJ1-1
v_gene: TRBV20-1
d_gene: TRBD1

CDR3nt: TGTGCCAGCAGCCAAACGACGGACAGGGGTCGGACCCAGTACTTC
CDR3aa: CASSQTTDRGRTQYF
abundance: -
j_gene: TRBJ2-5
v_gene: TRBV9
d_gene: TRBD1

CDR3nt: TGTGCCAGCAGCTTCCGAGCGGGAGGAATACACGAGCAGTACTTC
CDR3aa: CASSFRAGGIHEQYF
abundance: many
j_gene: TRBJ2-7
v_gene: TRBV11-2
d_gene: TRBD2

CDR3nt: TGTGCCAGCAGTTACTCGAGGGACAGGGGGATTACCTCCTACGAGCAGTACTTC
CDR3aa: CASSYSRDRGITSYEQYF
abundance: few
j_gene: TRBJ2-7
v_gene: TRBV10-3
d_gene: TRBD1

CDR3nt: TGTGCCAGCTCACCCCTGGCAGGGGAGGCCGCTTTCTTT
CDR3aa: CASSPLAGEAAFF
abundance: many
j_gene: TRBJ1-1
v_gene: TRBV18
d_gene: -

CDR3nt: TGCAGTGCCGGTCGGCCTAGCGTTTACAATGAGCAGTACTTC
CDR3aa: CSAGRPSVYNEQYF
abundance: -
j_gene: TRBJ2-7
v_gene: TRBV20-1
d_gene: -

CDR3nt: TGTGCCAGCAGCTTACGGTTTTCAGGGTTTGACGAGCAGTACTTC
CDR3aa: CASSLRFSGFDEQYF
abundance: -
j_gene: TRBJ2-7
v_gene: TRBV7-2
d_gene: -

CDR3nt: TGCGCATCAGGGCAGTATAGCAATCAGCCCCAGCATTTT
CDR3aa: CASGQYSNQPQHF
abundance: many
j_gene: TRBJ1-5
v_gene: TRBV12-3/TRBV12-4
d_gene: -

CDR3nt: TGTGCCAGCAGTGAGACGGAGGAAAAACTGTCTTTT
CDR3aa: CASSETEEKLSF
abundance: -
j_gene: TRBJ1-4
v_gene: TRBV2
d_gene: -

CDR3nt: TGTGCCAGCAGCTTGGTTGTTTGGGGCTCTGGGGCCAACGTCCTGACTTTC
CDR3aa: CASSLVVWGSGANVLTF
abundance: many
j_gene: TRBJ2-6
v_gene: TRBV5-5
d_gene: -

CDR3nt: TGTGCCAGCAGTCCCACCGGGCCCTACGAGCAGTGCTTC
CDR3aa: CASSPTGPYEQCF
abundance: -
j_gene: TRBJ2-7
v_gene: TRBV10-2
d_gene: -

CDR3nt: TGTGCCAGCAGCGAAAGACTCCCCGGACAGGGCTATGGCTACACCTTC
CDR3aa: CASSERLPGQGYGYTF
abundance: many
j_gene: TRBJ1-2
v_gene: TRBV3-1
d_gene: TRBD1

CDR3nt: TGTGCCAGCAGTGAAGTCTGGACAGGGGAAGCTTTCTTT
CDR3aa: CASSEVWTGEAFF
abundance: -
j_gene: TRBJ1-1
v_gene: TRBV6-1
d_gene: TRBD1

CDR3nt: TGTGCCATCAGCGGGGGCCTTTCCTACGAGCAGTACTTC
CDR3aa: CAISGGLSYEQYF
abundance: -
j_gene: TRBJ2-7
v_gene: TRBV10-3
d_gene: -

CDR3nt: TGTGCCACCAGCACGACCGGGACTAGTTCTTTTAACGAGCAGTACTTC
CDR3aa: CATSTTGTSSFNEQYF
abundance: -
j_gene: TRBJ2-7
v_gene: TRBV15
d_gene: TRBD2

CDR3nt: TGTGCCAGCAGTTACGGGGACCAGCCCCAGTACTTC
CDR3aa: CASSYGDQPQYF
abundance: -
j_gene: TRBJ2-5
v_gene: TRBV7-2
d_gene: -

CDR3nt: TGTGCCACCAGCAGTTCTGGATTGCGGGAGGCCTACGAGCAGTACTTC
CDR3aa: CATSSSGLREAYEQYF
abundance: -
j_gene: TRBJ2-7
v_gene: TRBV15
d_gene: TRBD2

CDR3nt: TGCAGCGCTAGACAGGGGGGGCGTGAAGCTTTCTTT
CDR3aa: CSARQGGREAFF
abundance: -
j_gene: TRBJ1-1
v_gene: TRBV29-1
d_gene: TRBD1

CDR3nt: TGTGCCAGCAGCAGGGGAGGCCAGTACTTC
CDR3aa: CASSRGGQYF
abundance: once
j_gene: TRBJ2-7
v_gene: TRBV7-6
d_gene: -

CDR3nt: TGTGCCAGCAGCCCTGGACAGGGCGAGGCTGAAGCTTTCTTT
CDR3aa: CASSPGQGEAEAFF
abundance: once
j_gene: TRBJ1-1
v_gene: TRBV7-8
d_gene: TRBD1

CDR3nt: TGTGCCAGCAGCCAACCCGGACTAGCGAGGGAGCAGTACTTC
CDR3aa: CASSQPGLAREQYF
abundance: -
j_gene: TRBJ2-7
v_gene: TRBV7-2
d_gene: TRBD2

CDR3nt: TGTGCCAGCACCTCGACTAGCCGCCACGAGCAGTACTTC
CDR3aa: CASTSTSRHEQYF
abundance: many
j_gene: TRBJ2-7
v_gene: TRBV27
d_gene: TRBD2

CDR3nt: TGTGCCAGCAGCTTGTCCCGGGACAGGGCTGGGGCCAACGTCCTGACTTTC
CDR3aa: CASSLSRDRAGANVLTF
abundance: many
j_gene: TRBJ2-6
v_gene: TRBV7-9
d_gene: TRBD1

CDR3nt: TGTGCTAGCAGCAACGCCATAGGACTAGCGGGAGGGCCGGGCACCGGGGAGCTGTTTTTT
CDR3aa: CASSNAIGLAGGPGTGELFF
abundance: few
j_gene: TRBJ2-2
v_gene: TRBV7-7
d_gene: TRBD2

CDR3nt: TGTGCCAGTAGTTGGGACTCAAACCAAGAGACCCAGTACTTC
CDR3aa: CASSWDSNQETQYF
abundance: many
j_gene: TRBJ2-5
v_gene: TRBV19
d_gene: -

CDR3nt: TGTGCCAGCAGTGGACGGACTTCTAGGATTTCACCCCTCCACTTT
CDR3aa: CASSGRTSRISPLHF
abundance: many
j_gene: TRBJ1-6
v_gene: TRBV25-1
d_gene: -

CDR3nt: TGTGCCAGCAGCTTGACAGGGTTGGCTGGCTACACCTTC
CDR3aa: CASSLTGLAGYTF
abundance: many
j_gene: TRBJ1-2
v_gene: TRBV11-2
d_gene: TRBD1

CDR3nt: TGTGCCAGCAGGGGGGGGGGGTTCCTCTACGAGCAGTACTTC
CDR3aa: CASRGGGFLYEQYF
abundance: -
j_gene: TRBJ2-7
v_gene: TRBV11-2
d_gene: TRBD2

CDR3nt: TGCAGCGTCGACTACCCGGTACTGAGGGGCTACACCTTC
CDR3aa: CSVDYPVLRGYTF
abundance: many
j_gene: TRBJ1-2
v_gene: TRBV29-1
d_gene: -

CDR3nt: TGTGCCAGCAGTTTAGTGGGGGTTAATGAAGAACTGTTTTTT
CDR3aa: CASSLVGVNEELFF
abundance: -
j_gene: TRBJ1-4
v_gene: TRBV12-3/TRBV12-4
d_gene: -

CDR3nt: TGTGCCATCACTCAGGGGCGACGAAACACTGAAGCTTTCTTT
CDR3aa: CAITQGRRNTEAFF
abundance: many
j_gene: TRBJ1-1
v_gene: TRBV10-3
d_gene: -

CDR3nt: TGTGCCAGCAGTGAAGCTCCGGACATAATGAGTTCCTATAATTCACCCCTCCACTTT
CDR3aa: CASSEAPDIMSSYNSPLHF
abundance: -
j_gene: TRBJ1-6
v_gene: TRBV6-1
d_gene: -

CDR3nt: TGTGCCAGCAGCGGATCCGGGACAGTGGATGGCTACACCTTC
CDR3aa: CASSGSGTVDGYTF
abundance: -
j_gene: TRBJ1-2
v_gene: TRBV5-6
d_gene: TRBD1

CDR3nt: TGTGCCACCAGTGATAGAGCGGGAGGTGTCTACAATGAGCAGTTCTTC
CDR3aa: CATSDRAGGVYNEQFF
abundance: few
j_gene: TRBJ2-1
v_gene: TRBV24-1
d_gene: TRBD2

CDR3nt: TGCAGTGCTAGAGATCAGAATTTATACGAGCAGTACTTC
CDR3aa: CSARDQNLYEQYF
abundance: -
j_gene: TRBJ2-7
v_gene: TRBV20-1
d_gene: -